The clone carrying this TCR beta chain was seen at least ten times. Its specificity is not known. The CDR3 sequence is 14 residues long. Germline CDR1 LGHDT, CDR2 YNNKEL (reference sequence). With 0 bases removed from V and 5 bases from J, the gap between germline ends came to 10 bases. This entry belongs to a study of breast tumors, draining lymph nodes, adjacent tissues. Study-level points and caveats: Tumor and nontumor repertoires were significantly more similar in luminal-like than in basal-like breast cancer. Findings are consistent with lymph node origin and intratumoral expansion of most tumor T cells.

TCRdb passed the multiplex PCR reads through MiXCR, listing each CDR3 protein once. Of about 130,000 distinct CDR3 sequences in the sample, about a fifth were seen once. Breast cancer patients provided tissue from their axillary draining lymph nodes. This chain connects TRBV3-1 to TRBJ2-5; D call uncertain. This sequence originates from a female donor with breast cancer. Some clones in this sample may be carry-over from other donors' samples. The sequenced material came from axillary lymph node tissue. The CDR3 region has the DNA TGTGCCAGCAGCCAAGATCTTGGTATGGAGACCCAGTACTTC. Protein sequence: CASSQDLGMETQYF.